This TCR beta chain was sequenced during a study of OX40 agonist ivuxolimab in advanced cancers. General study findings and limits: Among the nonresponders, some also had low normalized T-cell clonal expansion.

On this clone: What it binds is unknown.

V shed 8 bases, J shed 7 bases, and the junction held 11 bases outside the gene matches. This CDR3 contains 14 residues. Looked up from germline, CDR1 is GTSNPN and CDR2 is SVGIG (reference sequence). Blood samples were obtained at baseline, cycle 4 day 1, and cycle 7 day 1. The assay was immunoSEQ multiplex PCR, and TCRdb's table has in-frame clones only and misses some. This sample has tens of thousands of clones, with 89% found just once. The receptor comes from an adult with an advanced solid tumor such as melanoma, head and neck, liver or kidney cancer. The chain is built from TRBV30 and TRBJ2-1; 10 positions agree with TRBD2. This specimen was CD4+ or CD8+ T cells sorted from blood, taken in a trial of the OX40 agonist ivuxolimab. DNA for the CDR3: TGTGCCATAAACAGCGGGAGGGGCCCGAATGAGCAGTTCTTC. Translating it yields CAINSGRGPNEQFF.